The TCR beta chain under discussion was sequenced for a study of cytomegalovirus exposure and HLA in healthy donors. V dropped 4 bases and J dropped 2; count of bases not matched to a gene: 6. The CDR3 totals 16 residues. Germline values: CDR1 SGHRS, CDR2 YFSETQ. Points on this clone: The antigen is not known.

General study results and limits: In vitro work confirmed that a few CMV-associated chains recognize CMV antigens. In the analysis, some V segments, TRBV6-2 and TRBV6-3 included, were excluded as indistinguishable.

The PCR was carried out with 60 Vbeta primers and 13 Jbeta primers. Per the authors' pipeline: Later work found around 72 million unique TCR beta chains, with approximately 12 million shared. The assay was immunoSEQ multiplex PCR, and TCRdb's table has in-frame clones only and misses some. V and J calls and clone size are those listed in that table; D and trimming were worked out from the DNA. Seen here are around 150,000 clones, less than 85% observed once, and the top ten hold less than 2%. The sequenced material came from PBMCs. The clonotype originates from a man aged 35-49 years in good health and CMV-seronegative. This chain joins TRBV5-1 and TRBJ2-3; the match to TRBD2 covers 11 bases. The CDR3 loop reads CASSVGTSGYTDTQYF. CDR3 coding DNA: TGCGCCAGCAGCGTAGGGACTAGCGGCTACACAGATACGCAGTATTTT.